These T cell receptor beta chains were read from a single sample in a study of CD8 T cells in ankylosing spondylitis. TCRdb independently ran MiXCR on the 5' RACE reads; one entry per CDR3 protein. The repertoire includes around 770,000 distinct CDR3 sequences, over 15% of them detected once, and 19% sits in the top ten. Sequenced material: blood, either unsorted or a sorted T cell fraction (not recorded which). Receptors originate from a male donor with ankylosing spondylitis. Each CDR3 is given with its conserved first and last residue. Fields, in order: J gene, D gene, V gene, CDR3 length, CDR3 protein. The D gene is left open where the match is weak.

j_call: TRBJ2-7
d_call: .
v_call: TRBV7-8
cdr3_length: 12
cdr3_aa: CASSSGEYEQYF

j_call: TRBJ2-2
d_call: .
v_call: TRBV5-1
cdr3_length: 14
cdr3_aa: CASSFEFNTGELFF

j_call: TRBJ2-3
d_call: .
v_call: TRBV12-3/TRBV12-4
cdr3_length: 18
cdr3_aa: CASSFGAQPGLLKDTQYF

j_call: TRBJ2-7
d_call: TRBD1
v_call: TRBV20-1
cdr3_length: 14
cdr3_aa: CSARDSDRYYEQYF

j_call: TRBJ2-1
d_call: .
v_call: TRBV5-1
cdr3_length: 16
cdr3_aa: CASSPLETRSYNEQFF

j_call: TRBJ2-3
d_call: .
v_call: TRBV28
cdr3_length: 14
cdr3_aa: CASSFSVTWDTQYF

j_call: TRBJ2-5
d_call: .
v_call: TRBV4-2
cdr3_length: 13
cdr3_aa: CASSQDERETQYF

j_call: TRBJ2-7
d_call: .
v_call: TRBV5-1
cdr3_length: 14
cdr3_aa: CASSPVDSSYEQYF

j_call: TRBJ2-7
d_call: TRBD2
v_call: TRBV11-2
cdr3_length: 15
cdr3_aa: CASSIRTSGAYEQYF

j_call: TRBJ1-1
d_call: .
v_call: TRBV20-1
cdr3_length: 15
cdr3_aa: CSARDIGGQDTEAFF

j_call: TRBJ1-3
d_call: TRBD1
v_call: TRBV12-3/TRBV12-4
cdr3_length: 15
cdr3_aa: CASSLAGGTGNTIYF

j_call: TRBJ1-6
d_call: .
v_call: TRBV12-3/TRBV12-4
cdr3_length: 14
cdr3_aa: CASSPAGGGSPLHF

j_call: TRBJ1-5
d_call: .
v_call: TRBV3-1
cdr3_length: 15
cdr3_aa: CASSQDLAAAQPQHF

j_call: TRBJ2-1
d_call: .
v_call: TRBV5-1
cdr3_length: 14
cdr3_aa: CASSSGTKYNEQFF

j_call: TRBJ2-3
d_call: TRBD2
v_call: TRBV7-2
cdr3_length: 15
cdr3_aa: CASSLEFAGGDTQYF